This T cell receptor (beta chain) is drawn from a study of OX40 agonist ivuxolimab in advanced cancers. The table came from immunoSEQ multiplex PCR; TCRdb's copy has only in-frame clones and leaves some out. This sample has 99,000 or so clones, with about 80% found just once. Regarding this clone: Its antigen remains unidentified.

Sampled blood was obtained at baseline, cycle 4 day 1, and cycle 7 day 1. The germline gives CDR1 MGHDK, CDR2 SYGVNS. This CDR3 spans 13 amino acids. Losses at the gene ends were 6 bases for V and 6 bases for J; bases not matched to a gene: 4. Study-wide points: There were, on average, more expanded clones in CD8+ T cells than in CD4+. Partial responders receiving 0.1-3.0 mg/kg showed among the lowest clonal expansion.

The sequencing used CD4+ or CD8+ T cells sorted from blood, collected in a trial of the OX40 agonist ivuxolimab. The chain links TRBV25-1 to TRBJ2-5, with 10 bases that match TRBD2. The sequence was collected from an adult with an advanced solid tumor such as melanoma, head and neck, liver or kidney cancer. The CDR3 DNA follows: TGTGCCAGCAGAGCGGGGGGGAGGAAGACCCAGTACTTC. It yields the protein CASRAGGRKTQYF.